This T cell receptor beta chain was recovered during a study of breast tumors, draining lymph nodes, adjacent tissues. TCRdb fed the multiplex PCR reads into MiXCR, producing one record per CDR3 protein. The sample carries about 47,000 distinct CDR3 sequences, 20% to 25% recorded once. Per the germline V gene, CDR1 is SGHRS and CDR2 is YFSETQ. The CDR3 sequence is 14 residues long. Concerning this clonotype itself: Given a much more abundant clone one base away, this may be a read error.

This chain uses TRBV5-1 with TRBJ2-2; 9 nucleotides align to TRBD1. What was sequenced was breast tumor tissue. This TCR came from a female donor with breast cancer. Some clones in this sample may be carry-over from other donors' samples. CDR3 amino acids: CASSFTGGTGELLF. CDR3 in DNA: TGCGCCAGCAGCTTTACAGGGGGCACCGGGGAGCTGCTTTTT.